The 30 T cell receptor beta chains given below trace back to one sample, sequenced in a study of human T cells and chemical hapten exposure. The treatment: therapeutic diphenylcyclopropenone sensitization with weekly scalp DPC. What the library attached to individual cDNA molecules were unique molecular identifiers. MiXCR, applied by TCRdb to the reads, yields one record per CDR3 protein. The table has about 1,700 distinct CDR3 sequences, about 57% seen once. Specimen: whole blood, collected before DPC sensitization or 2, 6, or about 24 weeks after (not recorded which). These receptors were obtained from an adult with alopecia areata. Some clones in this sample may be carry-over from other donors' samples. This table probably holds off-target reads from a library built for another chain.

The chain is built from TRBV19 and TRBJ2-7; no clear D gene. The CDR3 sequence is 14 residues long. Trimming cost V 5 bases and J 2 bases, with 13 bases left between them. Germline V gene sequence: CDR1 LNHDA, CDR2 SQIVND (reference sequence). The CDR3 sequence is CASSARHLTYEQYF. CDR3 in DNA: TGTGCCAGTAGTGCAAGACATCTTACCTACGAGCAGTACTTC.

The chain employs TRBV29-1 and TRBJ2-7; D gene unclear. The length of the CDR3 is 14 residues. Trimming removed 6 bases from V and 3 bases from J, with 18 bases in between. Germline V CDR1 and CDR2: SQVTM, ANQGSEA. Written as DNA, the CDR3 is TGCAGCGTGGGTCTCGCGACATCAGTCTACGAGCAGTACTTC. It codes for CSVGLATSVYEQYF.

This clonotype was recorded only once. J is TRBJ2-1 and V is TRBV12-3 or TRBV12-4; D remains unclear. Trimming shortened V by 5 bases and J by 7 bases, and 15 bases separated the two germline ends. The CDR3 extends over 14 amino acids. The CDR3 is CASSLDSFWNEQFF. The DNA for the CDR3 is TGTGCCAGCAGTCTTGATTCGTTCTGGAATGAGCAGTTCTTC.

This clonotype has a handful of counts. The CDR3 nucleotides are TGTGCCAGCAGTTACTCGAGCGTCAGTAACTACGAGCAGTACTTC. Protein product: CASSYSSVSNYEQYF. The chain couples TRBV6-5 to TRBJ2-7; no definite D call. The ends were cut back, 0 bases at V and 3 bases at J, with 12 bases in the middle. Germline V gene sequence: CDR1 MNHEY, CDR2 SVGAGI. CDR3 length: 15 amino acids.

This CDR3 is CASSQTVLRDTNQPQHF. For the CDR3, the DNA is TGTGCCAGCAGCCAGACCGTTTTACGGGACACAAATCAGCCCCAGCATTTT. This chain uses TRBV5-5 with TRBJ1-5; D is possibly TRBD1 (6 bases). The CDR3 has 17 amino acids. In germline, CDR1 is SGHKS, CDR2 YYEKEE (reference sequence). Between the trimmed V and J ends, which lost 4 bases and 4 bases, there was a span of 21 bases.

The rearrangement links TRBV12-3 or TRBV12-4 to TRBJ2-3, with 7 bases identical to TRBD2. The CDR3 contains 13 residues. The ends lost 3 bases at V and 4 bases at J; junction bases unmatched: 1. CDR3 nucleotides: TGTGCCAGCAGTTTTCGGGGGGCAGATACGCAGTATTTT. Translation: CASSFRGADTQYF.

V gene TRBV7-3 combines with J gene TRBJ2-5, with 11 bases aligning to TRBD2. CDR3 size: 15 residues. CDR1 SGHTA and CDR2 FQGTGA come from the germline V gene. Unmatched junction bases numbered 2, after V lost 2 bases and J lost 3 bases. CDR3 DNA sequence: TGTGCCAGCAGCTTATCGGGACTAGCGGAAGAGACCCAGTACTTC. Translated: CASSLSGLAEETQYF.

This clonotype has just a few counts. This chain connects TRBV18 to TRBJ2-5, with D unclear. From germline, CDR1 is KGHSH and CDR2 LQKENI. Trimming stripped 3 bases from V and 1 base from J, with 3 bases between. The CDR3 contains 12 residues. The CDR3 nucleotides are TGTGCCAGCTCACCCCTCCAAGAGACCCAGTACTTC. It encodes CASSPLQETQYF.

V is TRBV3-1 and J is TRBJ1-1; D remains ambiguous. The V end was cut by 5 bases, the J end by 7 bases, with 11 bases between. CDR1 LGHDT and CDR2 YNNKEL come from the germline V gene (reference sequence). The CDR3 totals 12 residues. CDR3 nucleotide sequence: TGTGCCAGCAGCTTTCGGACCCTTGAAGCTTTCTTT. It specifies CASSFRTLEAFF.

The chain carries TRBV2 and TRBJ2-3; 9 bases map to TRBD1. The CDR3 contains 15 residues. V shed 6 bases, J shed 1 base, and the junction held 5 bases outside the gene matches. CDR1 is SNHLY and CDR2 is FYNNEI in the germline V gene. CDR3 sequence: CASSSRTGGTDTQYF. The CDR3 nucleotides read TGTGCCAGCAGCTCCAGGACAGGGGGCACAGATACGCAGTATTTT. The entire variable domain, with the rest obtained from reference TRBV2 and TRBJ2-3, is as follows: EPEVTQTPSHQVTQMGQEVILRCVPISNHLYFYWYRQILGQKVEFLVSFYNNEISEKSEIFDDQFSVERPDGSNFTLKIRSTKLEDSAMYFCASSSRTGGTDTQYFGPGTRLTVL.

This clonotype was recorded a few times. The chain links TRBV12-3 or TRBV12-4 to TRBJ2-4; TRBD1 agrees at 7 bases. Trimming took 6 bases from V and 3 from J; bases not matched to a gene: 5. CDR3 length: 14 amino acids. The CDR3 sequence: CASRPGTDKNIQYF. The CDR3 DNA reads as TGTGCCAGCAGACCCGGGACAGACAAAAACATTCAGTACTTC.

The CDR3 loop reads CASRPPGNEQFF. The CDR3 nucleotides read TGTGCCAGCAGGCCTCCGGGGAATGAGCAGTTCTTC. This sequence joins TRBV12-3 or TRBV12-4 and TRBJ2-1; D may be TRBD2 (5 bases). V lost 6 bases and J 7 bases, leaving 10 bases between the germline ends. The CDR3 consists of 12 residues.

The genes are TRBV28 and TRBJ1-2; possible D gene TRBD1, 5 bases. There are 14 residues in the CDR3. Germline values: CDR1 MDHEN, CDR2 SYDVKM. Trimming pared 6 bases from V and 3 bases from J, leaving 14 bases between. DNA for the CDR3: TGTGCCAGCAGCATTCCGGGGGGTGACTATGGCTACACCTTC. This gives the protein CASSIPGGDYGYTF.

The rearrangement links TRBV7-9 to TRBJ2-7; TRBD1 aligns across 9 bases. The CDR3 contains 15 residues. After removal of 4 bases from V and 1 base from J, the junction contained 5 bases not matched to a gene. Germline lookup yields CDR1 SEHNR and CDR2 FQNEAQ (reference sequence). The CDR3 here is CASSSPGQGSYEQYF. DNA of the CDR3: TGTGCCAGCAGCTCTCCGGGACAGGGATCCTACGAGCAGTACTTC.

The chain combines TRBV5-1 with TRBJ2-5, with a possible D match to TRBD2 (6 bases). Germline CDR1 SGHRS, CDR2 YFSETQ. This CDR3 has 13 residues. V lost 0 bases to trimming and J lost 5 bases, with 8 bases between them. Here the CDR3 reads CASSLEGRETQYF. The CDR3 DNA reads TGCGCCAGCAGCTTGGAAGGGAGGGAGACCCAGTACTTC. Filled out from reference TRBV5-1 and TRBJ2-5, the complete variable domain reads KAGVTQTPRYLIKTRGQQVTLSCSPISGHRSVSWYQQTPGQGLQFLFEYFSETQRNKGNFPGRFSGRQFSNSRSEMNVSTLELGDSALYLCASSLEGRETQYFGPGTRLLVL.

This clonotype appeared a few times. J is TRBJ2-5 and V is TRBV7-2; D uncertain. The CDR3 has 15 amino acids. V shed 0 bases and J shed 0 bases, with 8 bases lying between them. Germline CDR1 SGHTA, CDR2 FQGNSA. The CDR3 bases are TGTGCCAGCAGCTTAGCGTACGTGTACCAAGAGACCCAGTACTTC. This translates into CASSLAYVYQETQYF.

The CDR3 DNA is TGTGCCAGCAGCCTACTGGGATCCACCGGGGAGCTGTTTTTT. It is translated as CASSLLGSTGELFF. The rearrangement uses TRBV7-2 and TRBJ2-2; D is uncertain. Germline CDR1 is SGHTA and CDR2 is FQGNSA. Trimming removed 5 bases at V and 4 bases at J, with 11 bases between. The CDR3 runs to 14 residues. Based on the CDR3 plus reference TRBV7-2 and TRBJ2-2, the full variable domain is GAGVSQSPSNKVTEKGKDVELRCDPISGHTALYWYRQSLGQGLEFLIYFQGNSAPDKSGLPSDRFSAERTGGSVSTLTIQRTQQEDSAVYLCASSLLGSTGELFFGEGSRLTVL.

The chain combines TRBV20-1 with TRBJ2-5; possible D gene TRBD2, 6 bases. Germline V gene sequence: CDR1 DFQATT, CDR2 SNEGSKA (reference sequence). CDR3 length: 15 residues. Trimming left V 6 bases short and J 2 bases short, with 19 bases between. The CDR3 loop is CSAARPGDFQETQYF. For the CDR3, the DNA is TGCAGTGCCGCCCGCCCCGGGGACTTTCAAGAGACCCAGTACTTC.

CDR3 amino acids: CASSHPTGTGELFF. In nucleotides, the CDR3 is TGCGCCAGCAGCCACCCAACGGGGACCGGGGAGCTGTTTTTT. The genes are TRBV4-1 and TRBJ2-2, with D possibly being TRBD2 (5 bases). V shed 3 bases and J shed 5 bases, with 10 bases lying between them. The CDR3 sequence is 14 residues long. CDR1 is MGHRA and CDR2 is YSYEKL in the germline V gene.

The chain is built from TRBV30 and TRBJ1-1, with no clear D. Germline V lookup: CDR1 GTSNPN, CDR2 SVGIG (reference sequence). With 2 bases removed from V and 14 bases from J, the gap between germline ends came to 15 bases. The CDR3 runs 11 residues. This CDR3 is CAWSSVGFLFF. CDR3 in DNA: TGTGCCTGGAGTTCGGTGGGGTTTTTGTTCTTT. Variable domain in full (rest from reference TRBV30 and TRBJ1-1): SQTIHQWPATLVQPVGSPLSLECTVEGTSNPNLYWYRQAAGRGLQLLFYSVGIGQISSEVPQNLSASRPQDRQFILSSKKLLLSDSGFYLCAWSSVGFLFFGQGTRLTVV.

This chain uses TRBV18 with TRBJ2-1; D gene ambiguous. This CDR3 has 13 residues. V was cut by 1 base and J by 5 bases, with 6 bases left in between. In germline, CDR1 is KGHSH, CDR2 LQKENI. The CDR3 nucleotides read TGTGCCAGCTCACCACTAACAAACAATGAGCAGTTCTTC. Translating it yields CASSPLTNNEQFF.

This clonotype has a single count. The chain is built from TRBV24-1 and TRBJ2-5; D tentatively reads TRBD1 or TRBD2 (5 bases each). Germline CDR1 reads KGHDR; CDR2 reads SFDVKD. The CDR3 contains 15 residues. The V gene lost 3 bases and the J gene lost 1 base, with 11 bases spanning the gap. In DNA form, the CDR3 reads TGTGCCACCAGTGATCCGGGACCCAGCCAAGAGACCCAGTACTTC. This gives the protein CATSDPGPSQETQYF.

This chain joins TRBV28 and TRBJ2-7; D gene unclear. This CDR3 region has 10 residues. The V gene lost 3 bases and the J gene lost 7 bases, with 4 bases spanning the gap. Germline CDR1 and CDR2: MDHEN and SYDVKM. The CDR3 sequence is CASSLGEQYF. CDR3 DNA: TGTGCCAGCAGTTTGGGGGAGCAGTACTTC.

This clonotype was counted between two and nine times. The chain links TRBV27 to TRBJ2-1; 11 bases are a match to TRBD2. CDR1 and CDR2 from the germline V gene are MNHEY and SMNVEV (reference sequence). The V and J ends lost 6 bases and 3 bases, in that order; junction bases with no gene match: 1. This CDR3 contains 14 residues. The CDR3 spells CASSGTSGYNEQFF. Written as DNA, the CDR3 is TGTGCCAGCAGCGGGACTAGCGGCTACAATGAGCAGTTCTTC.

J is TRBJ2-7 and V is TRBV2, with D unclear. The CDR3 loop spans 14 amino acids. The V and J ends lost 6 bases and 3 bases respectively, with 15 bases between them. From germline, CDR1 is SNHLY and CDR2 FYNNEI. CDR3 amino acids: CASSDQGQGYEQYF. The CDR3 DNA follows: TGTGCCAGCAGCGACCAAGGTCAAGGCTACGAGCAGTACTTC.

The V call is TRBV28, the J call TRBJ2-3, with D perhaps matching TRBD1 or TRBD2 (5 bases each). Germline V gene sequence: CDR1 MDHEN, CDR2 SYDVKM. Trimming shortened V by 5 bases and J by 2 bases, and 14 bases separated the two germline ends. There are 15 residues in the CDR3. As DNA, the CDR3 is TGTGCCAGCAGTCCACCGGGACGGATCACAGATACGCAGTATTTT. It specifies CASSPPGRITDTQYF.

This clonotype was detected once. The rearrangement links TRBV5-1 to TRBJ2-5; TRBD1 is a possible D gene (5 bases). The CDR3 length is 14 residues. CDR1 and CDR2 (germline): SGHRS, YFSETQ. The germline V and J ends were trimmed by 0 bases and 4 bases, with 10 bases remaining between them. The CDR3, as DNA: TGCGCCAGCAGCTTGGCTGACAGCCTAGAGACCCAGTACTTC. It specifies CASSLADSLETQYF.

This clonotype was picked up a small number of times. The V and J genes are TRBV13 and TRBJ2-6; D is uncertain. This CDR3 contains 16 residues. The V gene's germline CDR1 is PRHDT and CDR2 FYEKMQ (reference sequence). Trimming took off 2 bases at V and 6 bases at J, with 14 bases between the two ends. The CDR3 protein is CASSLYTDEKANVLTF. CDR3 sequence (DNA): TGTGCCAGCAGCTTATATACGGATGAGAAGGCCAACGTCCTGACTTTC.

This clonotype was found a few times. CDR3 bases: TGTGCCAGCAGCACTAGGCGGGGGTACTACGAGCAGTACTTC. It encodes CASSTRRGYYEQYF. The chain is built from TRBV7-2 and TRBJ2-7; TRBD2 agrees at 7 bases. V lost 5 bases and J lost 3; bases outside the gene matches: 7. This CDR3 spans 14 amino acids. The germline V gene has CDR1 SGHTA and CDR2 FQGNSA.

The CDR3 nucleotides are TGTGCCAGCAGCTTAGGTGGGGGTTACCCTCAGAAACGGCACGAGCAGTACTTC. This gives the protein CASSLGGGYPQKRHEQYF. The rearrangement joins TRBV7-2 to TRBJ2-7; D possibly uses TRBD1 or TRBD2 (5 bases each). CDR3 size: 18 residues. CDR1 is SGHTA and CDR2 is FQGNSA in the germline V gene. Trimming stripped 1 base from V and 5 bases from J, with 24 bases between. The variable domain in full, completed from reference TRBV7-2 and TRBJ2-7, reads GAGVSQSPSNKVTEKGKDVELRCDPISGHTALYWYRQSLGQGLEFLIYFQGNSAPDKSGLPSDRFSAERTGGSVSTLTIQRTQQEDSAVYLCASSLGGGYPQKRHEQYFGPGTRLTVT.